Included here is one T cell receptor (beta chain) sequence, with context. This clonotype has just one count. Its antigen is still unknown. One base away there is no much larger clone; base qualities are not given. V gives up 2 bases and J gives up 5 bases, and the segment between their germline ends measures 18 bases. Its CDR3 holds 17 amino acids, cysteine through phenylalanine. The read is trimmed to its CDR3 DNA, 51 bases read in frame from base 1. The germline V gene sets CDR1 to LGHNA and CDR2 to YSLEER. This sample was taken from a study of blood T cells in healthy people across ages (dated by TCRdb to between 2015 and 2016). Background for the entire study: In model experiments, roughly one uniquely barcoded TCR beta cDNA molecule per two T cells was captured by template switching. To track age-related changes in TCR beta repertoire diversity, the study relied on deep sequencing normalized with unique cDNA molecular identifiers. The donors were split into four age groups: young (average about 16 years), middle-aged (39), aged (about 62) and long-lived (about 74). Donors of different ages were randomly distributed across sequencing lanes to avoid experimental bias. The study analyzed two additional independent replicas of 1 million unique cDNA reads from the same blood draw for two donors, one aged 18 to 29 and one aged 80 or older.

The receptor library was made with 5' RACE. The run used an Illumina HiSeq 2500. The second PCR ran for roughly 7 to 12 cycles and used a J-beta primer mix along with a sample-barcoded 5' primer. Each TCR beta cDNA molecule received a unique molecular identifier from a template-switch 5' adaptor carrying 12 random nucleotides. Each sample yielded at least 3 million CDR3-containing paired-end reads. First-strand cDNA was synthesized from all RNA with the Mint cDNA synthesis kit, primed by a TRBC-specific oligonucleotide. All cDNA was treated with uracil-DNA glycosylase and then went through a first 18-cycle PCR with the universal primers M1SS and BC2_uni_R. The original pipeline was this. Normalization of each sample was performed by random selection of 1 million high-quality reads, each carrying a distinct molecular identifier. Reads with shared molecular identifiers were discarded instead of being binned into consensus sequences. MiTCR, set to a Q25 quality threshold and the strictest error-elimination algorithm, was used for CDR3 identification, clonotype clustering and error correction. A nonparametric unseen species model with Euler transformation was used to estimate a lower bound on total TCR beta diversity. The public reads were reanalyzed by TCRdb: fastp trimming at Q25, MiXCR alignment, in-frame beta chains only. Duplicate CDR3 protein sequences are folded into a single record with the most common DNA and genes. What appears here as the V and J calls and clone size reflects TCRdb's work, not the paper's. In this sample the table shows about 1.8 million distinct CDR3 sequences, about 50% of which occur a single time. In total, the top ten clones hold less than 2.5% of the sample.

Here is what the overall study found, with its caveats: The percentage of naive T cells measured by flow cytometry correlated strongly with observed TCR beta diversity. The CMV infection status of donors was not known, potentially confounding age-related changes in expanded clonotypes. Compared with the aged group, the long-lived group had more naive CD4+ T cells, fewer expanded clones and increased TCR diversity, suggesting age selection. Bulk unsorted PBMC profiling prevented conclusive comparison of naive and antigen-experienced compartments. Estimates of total diversity based on one million sequenced T cells were regarded as lower bounds and as underestimates. As age increased, observed TCR beta diversity per million T cells dropped in a roughly linear way, and a significant reduction was already evident by age about 40.

The donors were roughly 39 Caucasian individuals from Russia, aged about 6 to 95 years, who were systemically healthy. Each donor gave 9.5 to 10 milliliters of peripheral blood, drawn into EDTA-treated Vacutainer tubes. Ficoll-Paque density-gradient centrifugation was used to isolate PBMCs, with at least 6.5 million per sample. Trizol reagent was used to extract total RNA from the PBMCs, yielding at least 6 micrograms per sample. For every donor, flow cytometry on a PBMC aliquot measured the percentage of naive CD45RAhigh/CD27high T cells. The TCR was taken from a woman in her forties in good health. The sequenced material came from blood. The V gene is TRBV4-3 and the J gene is TRBJ1-4; matching of 5 bases hints at TRBD1 as the D gene. The CDR3 here reads CASSQHTPGPPNEKLFF. The nucleotides read TGCGCCAGCAGCCAACATACCCCGGGGCCGCCCAATGAAAAACTGTTTTTT.